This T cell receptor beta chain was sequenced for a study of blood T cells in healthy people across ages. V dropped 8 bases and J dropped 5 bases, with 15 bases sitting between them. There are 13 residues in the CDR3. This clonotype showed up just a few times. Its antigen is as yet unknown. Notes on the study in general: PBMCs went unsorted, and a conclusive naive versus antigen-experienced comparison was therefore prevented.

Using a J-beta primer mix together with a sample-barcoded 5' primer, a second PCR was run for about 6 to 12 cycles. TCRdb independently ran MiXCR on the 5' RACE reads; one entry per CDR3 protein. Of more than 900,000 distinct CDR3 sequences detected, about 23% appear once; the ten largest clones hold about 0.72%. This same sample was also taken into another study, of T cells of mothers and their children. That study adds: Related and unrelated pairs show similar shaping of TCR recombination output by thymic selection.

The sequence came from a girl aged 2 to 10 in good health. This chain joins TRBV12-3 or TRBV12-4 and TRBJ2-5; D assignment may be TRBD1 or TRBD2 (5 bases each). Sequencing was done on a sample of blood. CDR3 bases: TGTGCCAGCCGGGGCCTCCTCGGGGAGACCCAGTACTTC. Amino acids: CASRGLLGETQYF.